Listed below are T cell receptor beta chains from one sample, sequenced in a study of CD8 T cells in Susac syndrome. TCRdb called the immunoSEQ multiplex PCR reads again in MiXCR, with one record for every CDR3 protein. The table includes some 160,000 distinct CDR3 sequences, about 92% detected once. Specimen: CD4+ T cells from PBMCs. The origin of the receptors is a human donor in good health. Both conserved end residues are trimmed from each CDR3. The D gene is left open where the match is weak.

v_call: TRBV29-1
d_call: TRBD1
j_call: TRBJ1-1
cdr3_aa: SVGDRGPGEAF

v_call: TRBV4-1
d_call: TRBD2
j_call: TRBJ2-7
cdr3_aa: ASSQPLIRAGMDEQY

v_call: TRBV5-6
d_call: .
j_call: TRBJ2-5
cdr3_aa: ASRWGGATQY

v_call: TRBV10-3
d_call: .
j_call: TRBJ1-2
cdr3_aa: AISEQSGYT

v_call: TRBV6-6
d_call: TRBD2
j_call: TRBJ2-7
cdr3_aa: ASSYTSAGGGYEQY

v_call: TRBV1
d_call: .
j_call: TRBJ2-5
cdr3_aa: TSSQDVRRGETQY

v_call: TRBV18
d_call: TRBD1
j_call: TRBJ1-5
cdr3_aa: ASSPGQGNSNQPQH

v_call: TRBV7-2
d_call: TRBD2
j_call: TRBJ2-5
cdr3_aa: ASSLVTSGGWETQY

v_call: TRBV12-3/TRBV12-4
d_call: .
j_call: TRBJ1-2
cdr3_aa: ASSRLLNYGYT

v_call: TRBV7-8
d_call: TRBD2
j_call: TRBJ2-7
cdr3_aa: ASSLNRLAHEQY

v_call: TRBV19
d_call: TRBD1
j_call: TRBJ2-1
cdr3_aa: ASSLGTGGPSYNEQF

v_call: TRBV30
d_call: TRBD1
j_call: TRBJ1-1
cdr3_aa: ALKGAVNMNTEAF

v_call: TRBV28
d_call: .
j_call: TRBJ2-3
cdr3_aa: ASGGGGERTDTQY

v_call: TRBV23-1
d_call: TRBD2
j_call: TRBJ2-7
cdr3_aa: ASSQSRLAGGHPSYEQY

v_call: TRBV24-1
d_call: .
j_call: TRBJ2-6
cdr3_aa: ATSDPTLGANVLT

v_call: TRBV19
d_call: .
j_call: TRBJ2-2
cdr3_aa: ASSPRGLAAGELF

v_call: TRBV10-3
d_call: TRBD1
j_call: TRBJ2-5
cdr3_aa: AIRDRGETQY

v_call: TRBV19
d_call: .
j_call: TRBJ2-5
cdr3_aa: ASSTGIQETQY

v_call: TRBV6-1
d_call: .
j_call: TRBJ2-1
cdr3_aa: ASRGQPSSYNEQF

v_call: TRBV12-3/TRBV12-4
d_call: TRBD1
j_call: TRBJ1-2
cdr3_aa: ASSLDTRGLGSYGYT

v_call: TRBV5-6
d_call: .
j_call: TRBJ2-7
cdr3_aa: ASSPLQGSAYEQY

v_call: TRBV20-1
d_call: TRBD1
j_call: TRBJ1-2
cdr3_aa: SALHRGGEGYT

v_call: TRBV28
d_call: .
j_call: TRBJ1-2
cdr3_aa: ASGAGYYGYT

v_call: TRBV7-2
d_call: TRBD1
j_call: TRBJ1-6
cdr3_aa: ASSLGTGTAPLH

v_call: TRBV10-3
d_call: .
j_call: TRBJ2-3
cdr3_aa: AISARGGTDTQY

v_call: TRBV6-2/TRBV6-3
d_call: .
j_call: TRBJ1-1
cdr3_aa: ASSYPKGRSPEAF

v_call: TRBV3-1
d_call: TRBD1
j_call: TRBJ1-2
cdr3_aa: ASSHHPGTDKSNYGYT

v_call: TRBV7-2
d_call: .
j_call: TRBJ2-1
cdr3_aa: ASSLAHWGNEQF

v_call: TRBV7-3
d_call: TRBD1
j_call: TRBJ2-7
cdr3_aa: ASSLQGADYEQY

v_call: TRBV28
d_call: TRBD2
j_call: TRBJ2-3
cdr3_aa: ASSRLAGGGITDTQY

v_call: TRBV5-1
d_call: .
j_call: TRBJ2-5
cdr3_aa: ASSLDRAYQETQY

v_call: TRBV7-9
d_call: .
j_call: TRBJ2-7
cdr3_aa: ASSPRASYEQY

v_call: TRBV7-2
d_call: .
j_call: TRBJ2-5
cdr3_aa: ASSSARQETQY

v_call: TRBV6-5
d_call: .
j_call: TRBJ1-1
cdr3_aa: ASSYGDRGTEAF

v_call: TRBV24-1
d_call: TRBD1
j_call: TRBJ1-5
cdr3_aa: ATSDSGQATILPQH

v_call: TRBV19
d_call: .
j_call: TRBJ2-1
cdr3_aa: ASRWGPAGSYNEQF

v_call: TRBV2
d_call: TRBD1
j_call: TRBJ2-2
cdr3_aa: ASTSDRGLGELF

v_call: TRBV12-3/TRBV12-4
d_call: .
j_call: TRBJ1-2
cdr3_aa: ASTPGNYGYT